Below are 9 T cell receptor beta chains sequenced from a single sample in a study of blood T cell repertoires in COVID-19. Measured with immunoSEQ multiplex PCR; TCRdb has only the in-frame clones, and not every one. Of about 220,000 clones in the sample, about four fifths were seen once. The sequenced sample consisted of PBMCs or T cells enriched from blood (not recorded which). These receptor sequences come from a woman aged 60-75 years who had recovered from COVID-19.

The chain employs TRBV7-8 and TRBJ2-5, with D perhaps TRBD1 (6 bases). Germline-derived CDR1 and CDR2 are SGHVS and FQNEAQ. Deletions cut 2 bases from V and 1 base from J, with 11 bases between. The CDR3 spans 15 residues. The CDR3 loop is CASSLRGSPQETQYF. The DNA of the CDR3 is TGTGCCAGCAGCTTAAGGGGGAGCCCCCAAGAGACCCAGTACTTC.

This chain uses TRBV20-1 with TRBJ2-5; D perhaps matches TRBD2 (5 bases). The CDR3 contains 10 residues. Germline CDR1 reads DFQATT; CDR2 reads SNEGSKA (reference sequence). CDR3 sequence reads: CSVGKETQYF. Written as DNA, the CDR3 is TGCAGCGTCGGGAAAGAGACCCAGTACTTC.

V and J are TRBV2 and TRBJ1-1; 8 positions match TRBD1. CDR3 length: 15 amino acids. Germline CDR1 and CDR2: SNHLY and FYNNEI. Losses at the gene ends were 2 bases for V and 11 bases for J; bases not matched to a gene: 13. This CDR3 is CASSEPGSRTGKAFF. Here the CDR3 DNA reads TGTGCCAGCAGTGAACCGGGTTCTCGGACAGGGAAGGCTTTCTTT.

This chain uses TRBV7-2 with TRBJ1-1, with D possibly matching TRBD1 (5 bases). The V and J ends lost 2 bases and 3 bases respectively, with 19 bases between them. Germline V lookup: CDR1 SGHTA, CDR2 FQGNSA. The CDR3 is 17 amino acids. The CDR3 loop reads CASSLFLQAEFDTEAFF. CDR3 sequence (DNA): TGTGCCAGCAGCTTATTTTTACAGGCGGAATTCGACACTGAAGCTTTCTTT. The full variable domain, with the rest looked up from reference TRBV7-2 and TRBJ1-1, is GAGVSQSPSNKVTEKGKDVELRCDPISGHTALYWYRQSLGQGLEFLIYFQGNSAPDKSGLPSDRFSAERTGGSVSTLTIQRTQQEDSAVYLCASSLFLQAEFDTEAFFGQGTRLTVV.

This clone showed up just once. The V and J genes are TRBV15 and TRBJ1-4; D might be TRBD1 (5 bases). CDR3 length: 15 residues. V shed 5 bases and J shed 5 bases, with 15 bases lying between them. Germline V gene sequence: CDR1 LNHNV, CDR2 YYDKDF (reference sequence). CDR3 in amino acids: CATSPLTAANEKLFF. CDR3 nucleotide sequence: TGTGCCACCAGCCCCTTGACAGCCGCAAATGAAAAACTGTTTTTT.

This clone was detected only a few times. V and J are TRBV24-1 and TRBJ2-1; D remains unclear. CDR1 and CDR2 (germline): KGHDR, SFDVKD. Deletions cut 4 bases from V and 10 bases from J, with 10 bases between. This CDR3 region has 12 residues. CDR3 bases: TGTGCCACCAGTGAGAGTACTACCGAGCAGTTCTTC. As protein: CATSESTTEQFF.

The chain uses TRBV5-1 and TRBJ2-3; 9 nucleotides align to TRBD2. The CDR3 consists of 17 residues. With 3 bases clipped from V and 2 bases from J, the junction kept 10 bases outside the gene matches. The germline V gene encodes CDR1 SGHRS and CDR2 YFSETQ. The CDR3 region has the DNA TGCGCCAGCAGCTCCGGAGCGGGGGGCGCCCACACAGATACGCAGTATTTT. This translates into CASSSGAGGAHTDTQYF.

As concerns this clone: The junction shows a germline mismatch at one end, possibly a read error. This chain links TRBV6-5 with TRBJ2-7; D is possibly TRBD2 (7 bases). Germline CDR1 reads MNHEY; CDR2 reads SVGAGI. This CDR3 contains 11 residues. CDR3 in DNA: TGTGCCACCCTGGGGGAGGGGGAAAGGAACTTC. This sequence encodes CATLGEGERNF.

The chain couples TRBV7-3 to TRBJ1-6; 9 bases map to TRBD1. V lost 5 bases, J lost 7 bases, and 6 bases stayed unmatched. CDR3 size: 15 residues. CDR1 SGHTA and CDR2 FQGTGA come from the germline V gene. DNA for the CDR3: TGTGCCAGCAGCCCGACAGGGGGTGGAAATTCACCCCTCCACTTT. Its protein product is CASSPTGGGNSPLHF.